The 29 T cell receptor beta chains below all came from one sample that was sequenced in a study of T cell responses to AZD1222 COVID-19 vaccine. Profiled with immunoSEQ multiplex PCR; TCRdb holds only in-frame clones, not every one. The table records 100,000 to 150,000 clones, roughly 88% of them present only once. This material consisted of peripheral blood, taken on day 0 of MenACWY control vaccination. The receptors were sampled from an adult in good health.

V is TRBV3-1 (or the pseudogene TRBV3-2) and J is TRBJ1-4; D possibly corresponds to TRBD1 (6 bases). This CDR3 contains 16 residues. Trimming cost V 0 bases and J 4 bases, with 12 bases left between them. Germline V gives CDR1 LGHDT, CDR2 YNNKEL (reference sequence). CDR3 region: CASSQDLGALNEKLFF. The CDR3 nucleotides read TGTGCCAGCAGCCAAGATCTGGGGGCCCTTAATGAAAAACTGTTTTTT.

The V gene is TRBV6-5, the J gene TRBJ2-6; unclear D gene. V lost 2 bases to trimming and J lost 0 bases, with 5 bases between them. There are 15 residues in the CDR3. Germline CDR1 and CDR2: MNHEY and SVGAGI. In nucleotides, the CDR3 is TGTGCCAGCAGTTACGATGGCTCTGGGGCCAACGTCCTGACTTTC. This gives the protein CASSYDGSGANVLTF.

The rearrangement uses TRBV27 and TRBJ2-7; D is unresolved. Germline CDR1 is MNHEY and CDR2 is SMNVEV (reference sequence). V was trimmed by 2 bases and J by 6 bases, leaving 8 bases between them. CDR3 length equals 12 residues. This chain's CDR3 is CASSLGEGEQYV. The CDR3 bases are TGTGCCAGCAGTTTAGGGGAAGGCGAGCAGTACGTC.

The chain employs TRBV30 and TRBJ1-2, with D possibly TRBD1 on 5 matching bases. CDR3 length: 15 amino acids. Germline V gene sequence: CDR1 GTSNPN, CDR2 SVGIG (reference sequence). Trimming shortened V by 0 bases and J by 3 bases, and 14 bases separated the two germline ends. This CDR3 reads CAWSVGGILYYGYTF. Written as DNA, the CDR3 is TGTGCCTGGAGTGTTGGGGGAATTTTGTACTATGGCTACACCTTC.

The V and J genes are TRBV2 and TRBJ1-5; D is uncertain. This CDR3 spans 15 amino acids. V lost 3 bases and J 1 base, leaving 10 bases between the germline ends. The V gene's germline CDR1 is SNHLY and CDR2 FYNNEI. CDR3 in amino acids: CASSEQQISNQPQHF. CDR3 in DNA: TGTGCCAGCAGTGAGCAACAGATCAGCAATCAGCCCCAGCATTTT.

This clone was counted once. The chain carries TRBV28 and TRBJ2-1; TRBD1 agrees at 10 bases. The CDR3 consists of 15 residues. Trimming removed 7 bases from V and 6 bases from J; junction bases left unmatched: 9. Germline values: CDR1 MDHEN, CDR2 SYDVKM. DNA for the CDR3: TGTGCCAGCAAGTCAGCGGGACAGGGGTCCAATGAGCAGTTCTTC. Translated, it gives CASKSAGQGSNEQFF.

The V call is TRBV2, the J call TRBJ1-1; D ambiguous. The V gene's germline CDR1 is SNHLY and CDR2 FYNNEI. The CDR3 is made up of 16 amino acids. V lost 3 bases, J lost 5 bases, and 19 bases lay in between. CDR3 nucleotide sequence: TGTGCCAGCAGTGATGATTCCGGAAGGGTGGGGACTGAAGCTTTCTTT. The encoded protein is CASSDDSGRVGTEAFF. Variable domain in full (rest from reference TRBV2 and TRBJ1-1): EPEVTQTPSHQVTQMGQEVILRCVPISNHLYFYWYRQILGQKVEFLVSFYNNEISEKSEIFDDQFSVERPDGSNFTLKIRSTKLEDSAMYFCASSDDSGRVGTEAFFGQGTRLTVV.

The V and J genes are TRBV30 and TRBJ2-7; D may correspond to TRBD1 or TRBD2 (5 bases each). Trimming stripped 2 bases from V and 1 base from J, with 12 bases between. Germline loops: CDR1 GTSNPN, CDR2 SVGIG (reference sequence). There are 14 residues in the CDR3. The CDR3 DNA reads as TGTGCCTGGAGTCCCGGGACCTCATCCTACGAGCAGTACTTC. Encoded protein: CAWSPGTSSYEQYF.

The chain links TRBV10-3 to TRBJ2-3; possible D gene TRBD1, 5 bases. V was pared by 6 bases and J by 2 bases, with 9 bases between. Germline V gene data show CDR1 as ENHRY and CDR2 as SYGVKD. CDR3 length: 13 amino acids. The CDR3 is CAIRTGTTDTQYF. For the CDR3, the DNA is TGTGCCATCAGAACAGGTACCACAGATACGCAGTATTTT.

The V gene is TRBV5-1, the J gene TRBJ1-5, with 8 positions matching TRBD1. CDR3 length: 17 residues. Germline CDR1 SGHRS, CDR2 YFSETQ. V was pared by 2 bases and J by 2 bases, with 9 bases of the junction left unmatched. The CDR3 loop is CASSFDRGHEGNQPQHF. The CDR3 nucleotides are TGCGCCAGCAGCTTTGACAGGGGACATGAAGGCAATCAGCCCCAGCATTTT.

V is TRBV28 and J is TRBJ1-5; a weak D match, TRBD1 (6 bases). CDR1 MDHEN and CDR2 SYDVKM come from the germline V gene. CDR3 size: 17 residues. V lost 5 bases to trimming and J lost 0 bases, with 17 bases between them. CDR3 bases: TGTGCCAGCAGTATCCGGGACATGATTTATAGCAATCAGCCCCAGCATTTT. As protein: CASSIRDMIYSNQPQHF.

The chain couples TRBV29-1 to TRBJ1-2; maybe TRBD1 (5 bases). V was shortened by 4 bases and J by 5 bases, with 8 bases between the two germline ends. This CDR3 comprises 11 residues. Germline CDR1 is SQVTM and CDR2 is ANQGSEA. The CDR3 sequence: CSVVGEYGYTF. The CDR3 nucleotides are TGCAGCGTTGTAGGGGAATATGGCTACACCTTC. Looking up the rest from reference TRBV29-1 and TRBJ1-2 gives the full variable domain: SAVISQKPSRDICQRGTSLTIQCQVDSQVTMMFWYRQQPGQSLTLIATANQGSEATYESGFVIDKFPISRPNLTFSTLTVSNMSPEDSSIYLCSVVGEYGYTFGSGTRLTVV.

This clone has only one observation. The rearrangement uses TRBV28 and TRBJ2-1, with TRBD2 identical over 8 bases. Germline V gene sequence: CDR1 MDHEN, CDR2 SYDVKM. This CDR3 contains 14 residues. The V gene end was trimmed by 3 bases and the J gene end by 7 bases; junction bases not matched to a gene: 5. CDR3 bases: TGTGCCAGCAGTTTCAGACTAGCGAGGAATGAGCAGTTCTTC. This gives the protein CASSFRLARNEQFF.

CDR3 sequence (DNA): TGTGCCAGCAGCTCGACGGGTCGTTTGGAGCAGTACTTC. This codes for CASSSTGRLEQYF. The gene calls are TRBV6-5 and TRBJ2-7, with D hard to call. Germline CDR1 MNHEY, CDR2 SVGAGI. CDR3 size: 13 residues. V was clipped by 6 bases and J by 7 bases, with 16 bases between them.

The genes are TRBV3-1 (or the pseudogene TRBV3-2) and TRBJ2-7; unclear D gene. Between the trimmed V and J ends, which lost 4 bases and 3 bases, there was a span of 10 bases. The CDR3 runs 13 residues. CDR1 and CDR2 (germline): LGHDT, YNNKEL (reference sequence). CDR3 amino acids: CASSPPGYYEQYF. The CDR3 coding sequence is TGTGCCAGCAGCCCACCAGGATACTACGAGCAGTACTTC.

This chain connects TRBV28 to TRBJ2-7; 9 bases map to TRBD2. This CDR3 spans 15 amino acids. J was trimmed by 5 bases and V by 4 bases; bases with no gene match: 9. Per the germline V gene, CDR1 is MDHEN and CDR2 is SYDVKM. Written as DNA, the CDR3 is TGTGCCAGCAGTTCTCGCCTAGCGGGATACGACGAGCAGTACTTC. As protein: CASSSRLAGYDEQYF.

The chain links TRBV2 to TRBJ2-1; D gene uncertain. CDR1 and CDR2 (germline): SNHLY, FYNNEI. V lost 4 bases and J lost 6, with 16 bases in between. CDR3 length equals 15 residues. CDR3 coding DNA: TGTGCCAGCAGTGCTATAAGCTCCCCCCGCAATGAGCAGTTCTTC. Protein sequence: CASSAISSPRNEQFF.

The genes are TRBV10-1 and TRBJ2-1, with D perhaps matching TRBD1 (6 bases). Germline V gene data show CDR1 as WNHNN and CDR2 as SYGVQD (reference sequence). The CDR3 has 16 amino acids. The V and J ends lost 1 base and 0 bases respectively, with 10 bases between them. CDR3 sequence reads: CASSELTGSSYNEQFF. CDR3 nucleotides: TGCGCCAGCAGTGAGTTAACAGGGAGCTCCTACAATGAGCAGTTCTTC.

The chain recombines TRBV2 with TRBJ1-6; possible D gene TRBD1, 5 bases. The CDR3 has 16 residues. The V gene's germline CDR1 is SNHLY and CDR2 FYNNEI. Trimming removed 6 bases from V and 0 bases from J, with 12 bases in between. The CDR3 region has the DNA TGTGCCAGCAGGAGGGACTTTAGCTCCTATAATTCACCCCTCCACTTT. Its protein is CASRRDFSSYNSPLHF.

The chain recombines TRBV5-4 with TRBJ2-7, with D possibly matching TRBD1 (5 bases). Trimming took off 1 base at V and 2 bases at J, with 10 bases between the two ends. The germline gives CDR1 SGHNT, CDR2 YYREEE (reference sequence). CDR3 length: 14 amino acids. The CDR3 DNA reads as TGTGCCAGCAGCTTGCGGCAGGGCCCCTACGAGCAGTACTTC. Translation gives CASSLRQGPYEQYF.

The CDR3 loop reads CSVEDLRTLNYGYTF. CDR3 DNA: TGCAGCGTTGAAGATTTACGTACATTAAACTATGGCTACACCTTC. The J gene is TRBJ1-2, the V gene TRBV29-1, with D unclear. The CDR3 extends over 15 amino acids. Germline V gives CDR1 SQVTM, CDR2 ANQGSEA. Trimming stripped 0 bases from V and 2 bases from J, with 13 bases between. Together with reference TRBV29-1 and TRBJ1-2, the CDR3 gives the full variable domain: SAVISQKPSRDICQRGTSLTIQCQVDSQVTMMFWYRQQPGQSLTLIATANQGSEATYESGFVIDKFPISRPNLTFSTLTVSNMSPEDSSIYLCSVEDLRTLNYGYTFGSGTRLTVV.

The V call is TRBV29-1, the J call TRBJ1-2; TRBD1 aligns across 10 bases. The junction had 15 bases not matched to a gene; V was cut back by 8 bases and J by 6 bases. This CDR3 has 15 amino acids. CDR1 is SQVTM and CDR2 is ANQGSEA in the germline V gene. The CDR3, as DNA: TGCAGCCCCGTGGAAGGGACAGGGGAAGGCGATGGCTACACCTTC. Amino acid sequence: CSPVEGTGEGDGYTF.

This chain uses TRBV2 with TRBJ2-5, with a tentative D call TRBD1 (5 bases). V was clipped by 4 bases and J by 2 bases, with 14 bases between them. The CDR3 sequence is 15 residues long. Germline V lookup: CDR1 SNHLY, CDR2 FYNNEI. Here the CDR3 reads CASSAYRTDQETQYF. In DNA, the CDR3 is TGTGCCAGCAGTGCCTACAGGACGGATCAAGAGACCCAGTACTTC.

Regarding this clone: At the DNA level, this CDR3 is encoded by other sequences in the same sample as well. The CDR3 region has the DNA TGTGCCAGCAGTTTAAGCAGGGACTATGGCTACACCTTC. Protein: CASSLSRDYGYTF. The chain carries TRBV27 and TRBJ1-2; possibly TRBD1 for D (5 bases). V lost 2 bases and J lost 3, with 7 bases in between. This CDR3 has 13 amino acids. Germline V gives CDR1 MNHEY, CDR2 SMNVEV (reference sequence).

The genes are TRBV5-4 and TRBJ2-1, with a weak D call TRBD2 (7 bases). V was trimmed by 4 bases and J by 5 bases, leaving 13 bases between them. CDR1 and CDR2 from the germline V gene are SGHNT and YYREEE (reference sequence). The CDR3 runs to 14 residues. The DNA for the CDR3 is TGTGCCAGCAGCCCGAGGGGGGGCGACAATGAGCAGTTCTTC. It codes for CASSPRGGDNEQFF.

In DNA, the CDR3 is TGTGCCAGCAGCTTAGAGGCGGGGGCGAACTATGGCTACACCTTC. Protein product: CASSLEAGANYGYTF. The rearrangement uses TRBV7-9 and TRBJ1-2; TRBD1 might be the D (6 bases). Germline values: CDR1 SEHNR, CDR2 FQNEAQ (reference sequence). This CDR3 region has 15 residues. With 1 base removed from V and 2 bases from J, the gap between germline ends came to 11 bases.

V usage is TRBV7-9 and J usage is TRBJ1-3; D remains ambiguous. CDR1 and CDR2 (germline): SEHNR, FQNEAQ (reference sequence). V shed 5 bases and J shed 0 bases, with 2 bases lying between them. This CDR3 spans 12 amino acids. The CDR3 bases are TGTGCCAGCAGCCCCTCTGGAAACACCATATATTTT. Its protein is CASSPSGNTIYF.

The genes are TRBV5-1 and TRBJ2-3; D call uncertain. This CDR3 comprises 15 residues. Trimming removed 4 bases at V and 4 bases at J, with 16 bases between. CDR1 is SGHRS, CDR2 YFSETQ, per germline. In nucleotides, the CDR3 is TGCGCCAGCAGCCAGGACCCCTCAGAAGCAGATACGCAGTATTTT. This sequence encodes CASSQDPSEADTQYF.

The chain recombines TRBV20-1 with TRBJ2-7; D gene uncertain. The germline V gene has CDR1 DFQATT and CDR2 SNEGSKA (reference sequence). Deletions cut 3 bases from V and 5 bases from J, with 11 bases between. The CDR3 spans 12 residues. CDR3 amino acids: CSASVYGDEQYV. The CDR3 DNA follows: TGCAGTGCTAGTGTGTATGGTGACGAGCAGTACGTC.